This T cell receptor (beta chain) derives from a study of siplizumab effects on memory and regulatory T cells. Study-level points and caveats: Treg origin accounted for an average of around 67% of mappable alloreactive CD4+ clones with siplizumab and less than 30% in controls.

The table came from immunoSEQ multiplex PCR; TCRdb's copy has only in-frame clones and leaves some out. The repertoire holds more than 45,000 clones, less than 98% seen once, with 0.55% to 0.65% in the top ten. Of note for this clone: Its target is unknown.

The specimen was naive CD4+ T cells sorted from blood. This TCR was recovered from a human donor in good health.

DNA for the CDR3: TGTGCCAGCATGGGCCTCCGCCCCGGGGAGCTGTTTTTT. It codes for CASMGLRPGELFF. This chain uses TRBV28 with TRBJ2-2; the D is unclear. The V gene's germline CDR1 is MDHEN and CDR2 SYDVKM. The length of the CDR3 is 13 residues. The V gene lost 7 bases and the J gene lost 6 bases, with 12 bases spanning the gap.